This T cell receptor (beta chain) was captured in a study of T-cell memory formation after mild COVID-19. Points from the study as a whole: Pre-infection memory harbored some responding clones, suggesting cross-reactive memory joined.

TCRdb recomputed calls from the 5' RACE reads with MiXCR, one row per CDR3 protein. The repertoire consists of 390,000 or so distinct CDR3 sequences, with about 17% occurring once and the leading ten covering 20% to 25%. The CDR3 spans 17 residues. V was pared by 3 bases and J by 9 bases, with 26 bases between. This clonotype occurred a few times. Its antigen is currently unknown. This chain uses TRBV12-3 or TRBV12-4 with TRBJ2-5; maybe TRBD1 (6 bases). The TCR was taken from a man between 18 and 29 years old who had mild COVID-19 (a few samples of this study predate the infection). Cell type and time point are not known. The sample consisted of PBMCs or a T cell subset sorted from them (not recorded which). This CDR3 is CASSLGTRGRTERAQYF. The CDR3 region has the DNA TGTGCCAGCAGTTTGGGGACAAGAGGACGCACAGAGAGGGCCCAGTACTTC.